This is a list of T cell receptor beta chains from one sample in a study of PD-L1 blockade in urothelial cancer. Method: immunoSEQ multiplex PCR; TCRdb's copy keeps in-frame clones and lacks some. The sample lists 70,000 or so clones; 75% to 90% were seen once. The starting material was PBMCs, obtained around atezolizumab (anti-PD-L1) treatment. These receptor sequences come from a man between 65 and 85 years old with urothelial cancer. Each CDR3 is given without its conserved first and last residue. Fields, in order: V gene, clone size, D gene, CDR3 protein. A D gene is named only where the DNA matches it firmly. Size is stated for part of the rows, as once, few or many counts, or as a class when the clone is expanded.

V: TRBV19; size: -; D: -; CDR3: ASSSSGGTNTGELF
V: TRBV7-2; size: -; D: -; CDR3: ASSLGDWGHYTYEQF
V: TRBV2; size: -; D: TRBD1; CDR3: ASTLGTALSGNTIY
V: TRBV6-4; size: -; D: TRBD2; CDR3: ASSVLAGREQY
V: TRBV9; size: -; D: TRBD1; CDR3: ASSATSTGGEQY
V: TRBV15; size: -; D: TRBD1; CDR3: ATSRGGSGQAATNEKLF
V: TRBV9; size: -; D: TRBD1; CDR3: ASSNDRGWETQY
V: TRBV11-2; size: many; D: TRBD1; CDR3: ASRLDRGEAF
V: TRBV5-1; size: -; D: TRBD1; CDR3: ASSSTGAGNTIY
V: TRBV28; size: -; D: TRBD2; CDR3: ASSFRVAGSYEQY
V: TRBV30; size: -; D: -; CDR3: AWRPGDFSYGYT
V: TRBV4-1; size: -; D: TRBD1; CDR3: ANLNRGPFIGATEAF
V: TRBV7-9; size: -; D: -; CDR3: ASTTGSRLTETQY
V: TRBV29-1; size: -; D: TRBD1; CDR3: SAVLDRGLRDEQF
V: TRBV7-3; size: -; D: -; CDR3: ASSASGVETQY
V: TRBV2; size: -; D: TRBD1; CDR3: ASSYRDRVNQPQH
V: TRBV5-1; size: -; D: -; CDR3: ASSLALGHNEQF
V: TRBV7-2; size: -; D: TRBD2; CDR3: ASSLAGSGRRTGELF
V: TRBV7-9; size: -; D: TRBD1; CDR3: ASSPPGTGTYEQY
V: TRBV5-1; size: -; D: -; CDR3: ASSLERVGTDTQY
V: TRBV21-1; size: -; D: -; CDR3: ASSSRGQGWTTF
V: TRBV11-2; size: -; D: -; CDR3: ASSISGTGELF
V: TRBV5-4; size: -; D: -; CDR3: ASSKPGQTINEQF
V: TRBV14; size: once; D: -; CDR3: ASSPTGNSYEQY
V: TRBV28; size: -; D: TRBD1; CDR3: ASTIRTGLGYT
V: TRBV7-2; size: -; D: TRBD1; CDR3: ASSLASGGLNEQF
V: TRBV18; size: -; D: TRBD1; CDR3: ASSRTGGINQPQH
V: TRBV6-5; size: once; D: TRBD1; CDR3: ASSSTGGGYT
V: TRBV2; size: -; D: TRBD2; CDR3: ASSGTSGMSGELF
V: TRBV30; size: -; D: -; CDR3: AWSAFTGNGQPQH
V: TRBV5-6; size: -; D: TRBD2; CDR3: ASSSVLAGVTDTQY
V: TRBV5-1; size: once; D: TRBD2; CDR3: ASSLVALAGGRTDTQY
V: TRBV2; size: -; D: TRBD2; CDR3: ASSGTSENTGELF
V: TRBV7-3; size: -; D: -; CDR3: ASSLGSGPAGYT
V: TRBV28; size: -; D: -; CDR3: ASSLGGSGANVLT
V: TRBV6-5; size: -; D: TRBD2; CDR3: ASSYSILAGPYEQY
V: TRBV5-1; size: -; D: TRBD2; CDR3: ASSLALAGPTDTQY
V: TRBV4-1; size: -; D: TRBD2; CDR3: ASSQGPLTSGRAETQY
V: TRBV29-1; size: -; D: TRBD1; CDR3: SGQGAALMNTEAF
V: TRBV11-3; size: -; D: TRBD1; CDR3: ASSLDPTGEQY
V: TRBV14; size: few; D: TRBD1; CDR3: ASSQLQGARETQY
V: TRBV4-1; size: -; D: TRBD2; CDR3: ASSQDLRRLAGGKAYEQY
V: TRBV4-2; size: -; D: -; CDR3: ASSQDIIPPGGITQETQY
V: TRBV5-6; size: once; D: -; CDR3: ASSSSGTLNTGELF